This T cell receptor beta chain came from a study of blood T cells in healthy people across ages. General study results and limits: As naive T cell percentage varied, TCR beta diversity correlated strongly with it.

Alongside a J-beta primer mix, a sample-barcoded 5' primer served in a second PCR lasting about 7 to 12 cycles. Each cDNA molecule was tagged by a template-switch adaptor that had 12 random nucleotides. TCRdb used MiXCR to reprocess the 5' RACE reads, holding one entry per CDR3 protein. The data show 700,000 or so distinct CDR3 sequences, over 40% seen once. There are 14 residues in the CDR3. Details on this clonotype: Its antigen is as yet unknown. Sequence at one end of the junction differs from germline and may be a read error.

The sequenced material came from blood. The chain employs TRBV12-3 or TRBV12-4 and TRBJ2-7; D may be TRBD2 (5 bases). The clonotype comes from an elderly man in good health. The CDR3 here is CASRALGSSDEQYF. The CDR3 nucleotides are TGTGCCAGCAGGGCCCTAGGGAGCTCCGACGAGCAGTACTTC.